What follows are 15 T cell receptor beta chains derived from one specimen sequenced in a study of blood T cell repertoires in COVID-19. Profiled with immunoSEQ multiplex PCR; TCRdb holds only in-frame clones, not every one. The table includes about 38,000 clones, approximately 69% detected once. The source material was peripheral blood. The receptors stem from a man between 65 and 85 years old with COVID-19, enrolled during active disease.

This clone has more than one count but fewer than ten. V usage is TRBV30 and J usage is TRBJ2-7; 10 bases line up with TRBD2. With 4 bases clipped from V and 5 bases from J, the junction kept 8 bases outside the gene matches. The CDR3 runs to 14 residues. The germline CDR1 and CDR2 sequences are GTSNPN and SVGIG (reference sequence). The CDR3 here is CAWNLGLAGDEQYF. DNA for the CDR3: TGTGCCTGGAACCTAGGGCTAGCGGGAGACGAGCAGTACTTC.

The chain joins TRBV9 to TRBJ1-3; D is ambiguous. Per the germline V gene, CDR1 is SGDLS and CDR2 is YYNGEE. V shed 4 bases and J shed 0 bases, with 11 bases lying between them. This CDR3 is built from 15 residues. Written as DNA, the CDR3 is TGTGCCAGCAGCCTCGCCGGGGTCTCTGGAAACACCATATATTTT. This translates into CASSLAGVSGNTIYF. The complete variable domain, with remaining parts taken from reference TRBV9 and TRBJ1-3, reads DSGVTQTPKHLITATGQRVTLRCSPRSGDLSVYWYQQSLDQGLQFLIQYYNGEERAKGNILERFSAQQFPDLHSELNLSSLELGDSALYFCASSLAGVSGNTIYFGEGSWLTVV.

V is TRBV19 and J is TRBJ1-5; possibly TRBD1 for D (5 bases). The ends were cut back, 3 bases at V and 3 bases at J, with 9 bases in the middle. Germline CDR1 LNHDA, CDR2 SQIVND (reference sequence). CDR3 length: 14 residues. Here the CDR3 DNA reads TGTGCCAGTAGTATGGGGCAGACCAATCAGCCCCAGCATTTT. It yields the protein CASSMGQTNQPQHF.

The V call is TRBV2, the J call TRBJ1-2, with 10 nucleotides matching TRBD1. V dropped 6 bases and J dropped 6; count of bases not matched to a gene: 4. Germline assignment: CDR1 SNHLY and CDR2 FYNNEI. The length of the CDR3 is 13 residues. The CDR3 nucleotides read TGTGCCAGCAGACGACAGGGGGCCCATGGCTACACCTTC. Residues: CASRRQGAHGYTF.

The chain has TRBV4-2 and TRBJ1-5; 9 nucleotides agree with TRBD1. V was clipped by 3 bases and J by 4 bases; unmatched bases: 4. The V gene's germline CDR1 is LGHNA and CDR2 YNFKEQ. CDR3 length: 15 amino acids. The CDR3 bases are TGTGCCAGCAGCCACCGGGACAGGGCAAATCAGCCCCAGCATTTT. Translation gives CASSHRDRANQPQHF.

The gene calls are TRBV30 and TRBJ1-1; D uncertain. CDR1 and CDR2 from the germline V gene are GTSNPN and SVGIG (reference sequence). This CDR3 spans 13 amino acids. Trimming stripped 4 bases from V and 7 bases from J, with 16 bases between. The CDR3 spells CAWNLGASLEAFF. The CDR3 DNA sequence: TGTGCCTGGAACCTCGGAGCTTCTCTTGAAGCTTTCTTT. The full variable domain, completed using reference TRBV30 and TRBJ1-1, is SQTIHQWPATLVQPVGSPLSLECTVEGTSNPNLYWYRQAAGRGLQLLFYSVGIGQISSEVPQNLSASRPQDRQFILSSKKLLLSDSGFYLCAWNLGASLEAFFGQGTRLTVV.

This rearrangement joins TRBV9 to TRBJ2-1; 8 bases fit TRBD1. The CDR3 is 15 residues long. J gave up 5 bases and V 0 bases, and 4 bases lay outside the gene matches. Per germline, CDR1 SGDLS and CDR2 YYNGEE. CDR3 nucleotides: TGTGCCAGCAGCGTAGCGGGGACAGGTAACAATGAGCAGTTCTTC. It yields the protein CASSVAGTGNNEQFF.

The chain is built from TRBV4-1 and TRBJ2-1, with D possibly being TRBD2 (5 bases). The CDR3 loop spans 17 amino acids. The V and J ends lost 0 bases and 0 bases respectively, with 12 bases between them. CDR1 and CDR2 from the germline V gene are MGHRA and YSYEKL. CDR3 in amino acids: CASSQDWRTSSYNEQFF. In nucleotides, the CDR3 is TGCGCCAGCAGCCAAGATTGGAGGACCAGCTCCTACAATGAGCAGTTCTTC.

The chain employs TRBV5-1 and TRBJ2-2, with 8 bases that match TRBD1. V lost 6 bases, J lost 3 bases, and 1 base stayed unmatched. CDR1 is SGHRS, CDR2 YFSETQ, per germline. This CDR3 has 13 residues. The chain's CDR3 is CASTTGDTGELFF. DNA for the CDR3: TGCGCCAGCACGACAGGGGACACCGGGGAGCTGTTTTTT.

The CDR3 sequence: CASSYEVDQPQHF. For the CDR3, the DNA is TGTGCCAGCAGTTACGAGGTGGATCAGCCCCAGCATTTT. This chain links TRBV6-2 or TRBV6-3 with TRBJ1-5; no definite D call. Trimming removed 2 bases from V and 5 bases from J, with 7 bases in between. The CDR3 is 13 residues long. Germline CDR1 and CDR2: MNHEY and SVGEGT.

CDR3 amino acids: CASSQDRGTGNTIYF. The CDR3 coding sequence is TGTGCCAGCAGCCAAGATAGAGGGACTGGAAACACCATATATTTT. The V gene is TRBV3-1 (or the pseudogene TRBV3-2), the J gene TRBJ1-3; D unclear. This CDR3 has 15 amino acids. Germline CDR1 and CDR2: LGHDT and YNNKEL (reference sequence). V lost 0 bases, J lost 2 bases, and 8 bases lay in between.

This clone was seen a single time. This sequence joins TRBV9 and TRBJ1-1; a weak D match, TRBD1 (6 bases). CDR3 size: 13 residues. The V end lost 4 bases, the J end lost 9 bases, and 16 bases lay between the germline ends. Germline V lookup: CDR1 SGDLS, CDR2 YYNGEE. The CDR3 DNA follows: TGTGCCAGCAGCCGAGAAAGTGGGGGCAAAGCTTTCTTT. Amino acid sequence: CASSRESGGKAFF.

The V call is TRBV28, the J call TRBJ2-5; D not certain. The CDR3 is 13 amino acids. V gave up 5 bases and J gave up 1 base, with 8 bases separating them. CDR1 is MDHEN, CDR2 SYDVKM, per germline. The CDR3 loop is CASSRPSQETQYF. CDR3 sequence (DNA): TGTGCCAGCAGTCGACCTAGCCAAGAGACCCAGTACTTC.

The chain employs TRBV10-3 and TRBJ2-3, with D tentatively TRBD2 (8 bases). V shed 10 bases and J shed 9 bases, with 20 bases lying between them. CDR1 and CDR2 from the germline V gene are ENHRY and SYGVKD. This CDR3 spans 13 amino acids. In DNA, the CDR3 is TGTGCCAGCACTAGCGGAGGGGACAGAACGCAGTATTTT. Translation: CASTSGGDRTQYF.

CDR3 region: CASTLRRDYGYTF. The CDR3 nucleotides are TGTGCCAGCACCCTCCGACGGGATTATGGCTACACCTTC. The chain joins TRBV6-5 to TRBJ1-2; D is unclear. The CDR3 runs to 13 residues. The germline V gene has CDR1 MNHEY and CDR2 SVGAGI. V was trimmed by 7 bases and J by 5 bases, leaving 14 bases between them.